This T cell receptor beta chain was sequenced in a study of shared clonotypes between healthy human individuals. Study results and caveats: Sharing across four donors was highest in naive CD4 (approximately 5%) and lowest in memory CD8 (roughly 0.4%).

Comments on this clone: Antigen: not known.

Sequencing was performed with immunoSEQ multiplex PCR; in TCRdb, only in-frame clones are kept and a portion is missing. The sample includes approximately 980,000 clones, approximately 76% seen only once; the top ten take over 1.3%. The ends were cut back, 0 bases at V and 3 bases at J, with 13 bases in the middle. CDR1 is SGHRS and CDR2 is YFSETQ in the germline V gene. The CDR3 sequence is 15 residues long. Sequenced: memory CD4+ T cells sorted from blood. Stated subset: CD45RA-negative fraction. The TCR was taken from a man aged 18 to 29 in good health. The chain has TRBV5-1 and TRBJ2-7; a possible D gene is TRBD2 (6 bases). CDR3 sequence: CASSLDGGVIYEQYF. Written as DNA, the CDR3 is TGCGCCAGCAGCTTGGATGGCGGGGTCATCTACGAGCAGTACTTC.